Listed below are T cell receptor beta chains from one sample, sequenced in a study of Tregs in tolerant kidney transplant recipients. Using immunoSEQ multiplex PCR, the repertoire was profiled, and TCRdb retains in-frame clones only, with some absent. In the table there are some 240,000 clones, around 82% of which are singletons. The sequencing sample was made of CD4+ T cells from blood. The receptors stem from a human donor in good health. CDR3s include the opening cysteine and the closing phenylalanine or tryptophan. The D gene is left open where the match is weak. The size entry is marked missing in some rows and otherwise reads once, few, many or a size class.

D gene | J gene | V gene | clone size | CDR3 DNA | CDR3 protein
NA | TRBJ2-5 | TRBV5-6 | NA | TGTGCCAGCAGCTTGTTGGGCCCGGGTAAGGAGACCCAGTACTTC | CASSLLGPGKETQYF
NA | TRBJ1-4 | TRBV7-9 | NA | TGTGCCAGCAGCTTAGGGGGCGCCGGGGGCAAGGAAAAACTGTTTTTT | CASSLGGAGGKEKLFF
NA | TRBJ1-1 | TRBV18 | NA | TGTGCCAGCTCATCGCATCGTGGCAACACTGAAGCTTTCTTT | CASSSHRGNTEAFF
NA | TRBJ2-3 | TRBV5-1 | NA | TGCGCCAGCAGCTTGGAATCCCTGCGGCGAACGCAGTATTTT | CASSLESLRRTQYF
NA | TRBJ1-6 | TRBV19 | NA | TGTGCCAGTAGTATGCCGGGACACCCCGGTTCACCCCTCCACTTT | CASSMPGHPGSPLHF
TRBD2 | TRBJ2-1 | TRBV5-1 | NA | TGCGCCAGCAGCTCGCGGACTAGCGGGGGGGCGCATGAGCAGTTCTTC | CASSSRTSGGAHEQFF
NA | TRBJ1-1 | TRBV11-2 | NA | TGTGCCAGCAGCCTAACCCCAGAGAACACTGAAGCTTTCTTT | CASSLTPENTEAFF
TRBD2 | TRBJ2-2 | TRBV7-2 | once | TGTGCCAGCAGCCAAGGGACTAGCGGGAGACGATTGGGGACCGGGGAGCTGTTTTTT | CASSQGTSGRRLGTGELFF
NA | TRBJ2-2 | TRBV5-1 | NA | TGCGCCAGCAGCCCGGGACTCACCGGGGAGCTGTTTTTT | CASSPGLTGELFF
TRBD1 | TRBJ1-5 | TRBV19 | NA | TGTGCCAGTAGTATGGGACAGAGCAATCAGCCCCAGCATTTT | CASSMGQSNQPQHF
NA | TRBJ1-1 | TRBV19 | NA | NA | CASTRDFRGTEAFF
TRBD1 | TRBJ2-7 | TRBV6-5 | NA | TGTGCCAGCAGTTACTCGACAGGGGAGTCCCCCTACGAGCAGTACTTC | CASSYSTGESPYEQYF
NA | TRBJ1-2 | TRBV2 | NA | TGTGTCAGCCTTTTTTCTAACTATGGCTACACCTTC | CVSLFSNYGYTF
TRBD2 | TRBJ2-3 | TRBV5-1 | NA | TGCGCCAGCAGCTTGTTAGCGGGAGACACAGATACGCAGTATTTT | CASSLLAGDTDTQYF
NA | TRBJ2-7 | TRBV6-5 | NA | TGTGCCAGCAGTCCCCGATGGGGAAGCGTAGGGGAGCAGTACTTC | CASSPRWGSVGEQYF
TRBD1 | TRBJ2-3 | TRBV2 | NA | TGTGCCAGCAGAGAAAGACAGGGTTGGAGCACAGATACGCAGTATTTT | CASRERQGWSTDTQYF
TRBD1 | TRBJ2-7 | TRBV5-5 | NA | TGTGCCAGCAGCTTGGTGTCGGACAGGGGGCCGGCGCAGTACTTC | CASSLVSDRGPAQYF
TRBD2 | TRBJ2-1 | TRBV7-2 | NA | TGTGCCAGCAGCTTTAGGACTAGCGGGAGTGGTGAGCAGTTCTTC | CASSFRTSGSGEQFF
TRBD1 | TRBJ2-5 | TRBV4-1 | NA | TGCGCCAGCAGCCAGGGACAGGGGGGCGAAGAGACCCAGTACTTC | CASSQGQGGEETQYF
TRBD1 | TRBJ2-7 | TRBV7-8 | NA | TGTGCCAGCAGCGCCAGACAGGGGGCCTACGAGCAGTACTTC | CASSARQGAYEQYF
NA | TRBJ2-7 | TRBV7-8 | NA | TGTGCCAGCAGCGCCTGGGACGAGCAGTACTTC | CASSAWDEQYF
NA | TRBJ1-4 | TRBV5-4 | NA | TGTGCCAGCAGCTTGGGAGTAAATGAAAAACTGTTTTTT | CASSLGVNEKLFF
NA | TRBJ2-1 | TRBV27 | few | TGTGCCAGCGGGGTCCCTCACGGGACGAAAGTGAATGAGCAGTTCTTC | CASGVPHGTKVNEQFF
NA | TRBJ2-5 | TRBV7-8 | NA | TGTGCCAGCAGCTTAGCGGGTGAGACCCAGTACTTC | CASSLAGETQYF
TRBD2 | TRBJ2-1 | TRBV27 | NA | TGTGCCAGCAGTTCCTTACTAGCGGGAGGCTCCTACAATGAGCAGTTCTTC | CASSSLLAGGSYNEQFF
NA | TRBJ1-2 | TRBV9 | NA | TGTGCCAGCAGCACAGGTAACTATGGCTACACCTTC | CASSTGNYGYTF
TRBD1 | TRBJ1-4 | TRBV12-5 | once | TGTGCTAGTGGACGGACAGGGGGTAATGAAAAACTGTTTTTT | CASGRTGGNEKLFF
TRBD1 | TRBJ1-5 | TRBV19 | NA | TGTGCCAGTAGTATAGATAAAGGGACAGGGGTAGTACAGCCCCAGCATTTT | CASSIDKGTGVVQPQHF
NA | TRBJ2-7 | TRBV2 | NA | TGTGCCAGCAGTGAAGGGGCAGGCAGACAGTACTTC | CASSEGAGRQYF
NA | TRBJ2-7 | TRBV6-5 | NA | TGTGCCAGCAGTTACTCGACGGGGTACGAGCAGTACTTC | CASSYSTGYEQYF
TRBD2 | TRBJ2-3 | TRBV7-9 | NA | TGTGCCAGCAGCGCGGGGGGGTATAACACAGATACGCAGTATTTT | CASSAGGYNTDTQYF
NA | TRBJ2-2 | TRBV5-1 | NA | TGCGCCAGCAGCTATTCCCTTCAACTAGTTACCGGGGAGCTGTTTTTT | CASSYSLQLVTGELFF
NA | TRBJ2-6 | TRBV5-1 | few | TGCGCCAGCAGCCGCGAAAAGTCTGGGGCCAACGTCCTGACTTTC | CASSREKSGANVLTF
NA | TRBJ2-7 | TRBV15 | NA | TGTGCCACCAGCAATTCGGGACGCACCTACGAGCAGTACTTC | CATSNSGRTYEQYF
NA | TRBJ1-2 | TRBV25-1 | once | TGTGCCAGCAGTGAAGGGGCGTCCTATGGCTACACCTTC | CASSEGASYGYTF
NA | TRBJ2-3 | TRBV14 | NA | TGTGCCAGCAGCCGGTGGACTTCCACAGATACGCAGTATTTT | CASSRWTSTDTQYF
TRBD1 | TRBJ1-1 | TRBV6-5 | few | TGTGCCAGCAGTCTGGCGGGACAGACGAACACTGAAGCTTTCTTT | CASSLAGQTNTEAFF
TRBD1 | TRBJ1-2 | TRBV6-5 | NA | TGTGCCAGCAGGCGGGGACAGAGCTATGGCTACACCTTC | CASRRGQSYGYTF
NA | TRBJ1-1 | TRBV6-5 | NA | TGTGCCAGCAAGTTGTTCGGGGGCATGAACACTGAAGCTTTCTTT | CASKLFGGMNTEAFF
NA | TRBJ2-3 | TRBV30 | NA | TGTGCCTGGGGTGAGTGGAACAGGGTCCTCCTGGATACGCAGTATTTT | CAWGEWNRVLLDTQYF
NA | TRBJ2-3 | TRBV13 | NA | TGTGCCAGCGGGGAAGGCGGGGGCGGGGATACGCAGTATTTT | CASGEGGGGDTQYF
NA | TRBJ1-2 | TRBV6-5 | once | TGTGCCAGCAGTTACAGGGAAAGGGGTGGCTACACCTTC | CASSYRERGGYTF
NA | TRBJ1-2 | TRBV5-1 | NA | TGCGCCAGCAGCTGGGGGTCAAACTATGGCTACACCTTC | CASSWGSNYGYTF
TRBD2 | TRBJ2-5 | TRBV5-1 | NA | TGCGCCAGCAGCTTACTCGGACTAGCGGGTGACATGGGGACCCAGTACTTC | CASSLLGLAGDMGTQYF
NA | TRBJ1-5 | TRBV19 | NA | TGTGCCAGTACGCGGGGAAATCAGCCCCAGCATTTT | CASTRGNQPQHF
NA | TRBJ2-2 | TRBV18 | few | TGTGCCAGCTCACCGACGGCAGCCCCGTCTTTGGAGCTGTTTTTT | CASSPTAAPSLELFF
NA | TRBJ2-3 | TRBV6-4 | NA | TGTGCCAGCAGTGACATCATGGCAGATACGCAGTATTTT | CASSDIMADTQYF
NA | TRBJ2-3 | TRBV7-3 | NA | TGTGCCAGCAGCTTAGAATACGTGGATACGCAGTATTTT | CASSLEYVDTQYF